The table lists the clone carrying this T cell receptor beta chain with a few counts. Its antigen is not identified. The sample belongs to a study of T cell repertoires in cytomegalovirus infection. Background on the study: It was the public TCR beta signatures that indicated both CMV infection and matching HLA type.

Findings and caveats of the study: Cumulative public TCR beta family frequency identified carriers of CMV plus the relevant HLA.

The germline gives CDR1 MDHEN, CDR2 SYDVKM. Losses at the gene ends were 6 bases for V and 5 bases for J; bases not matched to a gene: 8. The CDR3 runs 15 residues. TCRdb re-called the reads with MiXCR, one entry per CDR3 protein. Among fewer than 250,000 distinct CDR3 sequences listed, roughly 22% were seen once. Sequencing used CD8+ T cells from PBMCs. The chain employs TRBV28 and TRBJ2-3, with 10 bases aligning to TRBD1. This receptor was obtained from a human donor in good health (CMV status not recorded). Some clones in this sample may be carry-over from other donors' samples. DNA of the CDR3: TGTGCCAGCAGCCCCCCGGACAGGGGGTTAGATACGCAGTATTTT. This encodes CASSPPDRGLDTQYF. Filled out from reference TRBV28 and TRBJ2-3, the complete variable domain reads DVKVTQSSRYLVKRTGEKVFLECVQDMDHENMFWYRQDPGLGLRLIYFSYDVKMKEKGDIPEGYSVSREKKERFSLILESASTNQTSMYLCASSPPDRGLDTQYFGPGTRLTVL.